This T cell receptor (beta chain) is from a study of radiotherapy plus CTLA-4 blockade in lung cancer. Study conclusions and caveats: Reports state that early shifts in blood T cell clones, with interferon-beta, best predicted response.

It was focal radiation plus CTLA-4 blockade with ipilimumab that patients with chemo-refractory metastatic non-small-cell lung cancer received. Clones were sequenced by immunoSEQ multiplex PCR, and TCRdb holds only the in-frame ones, with some missing. The sample lists 100,000 to 150,000 clones, about 77% seen once, with roughly 5.3% in the top ten. As regards this clone: What it binds is unknown.

Material: peripheral blood, obtained from a patient treated with radiotherapy plus ipilimumab. This clonotype was sampled from a human donor with non-small cell lung cancer who had a partial response to radiotherapy plus ipilimumab.

DNA for the CDR3: TGTGCCAGCAGCTTTGAGCGGGAGACCTCCGAGCAGTACTTC. It encodes CASSFERETSEQYF. The chain links TRBV7-9 to TRBJ2-7, with 8 bases matching TRBD2. The CDR3 runs 14 residues. From germline, CDR1 is SEHNR and CDR2 FQNEAQ (reference sequence). The trim removed 3 bases at V and 6 bases at J, leaving 7 bases unmatched. Full variable domain (missing parts from reference TRBV7-9 and TRBJ2-7): DTGVSQNPRHKITKRGQNVTFRCDPISEHNRLYWYRQTLGQGPEFLTYFQNEAQLEKSRLLSDRFSAERPKGSFSTLEIQRTEQGDSAMYLCASSFERETSEQYFGPGTRLTVT.